This T cell receptor (beta chain) is drawn from a study of T cell changes during pregnancy in multiple sclerosis. The CDR3 contains 16 residues. CDR1 is SGHAT, CDR2 FQNNGV, per germline. J was trimmed by 7 bases and V by 5 bases; bases with no gene match: 11. Only in-frame clones appear in the TCRdb table, and some are missing; sequencing was by immunoSEQ multiplex PCR. The sample consists of 95,000 to 100,000 clones, 91% of them appearing once. The gene calls are TRBV11-2 and TRBJ2-7, with 13 bases matching TRBD2. This material consisted of peripheral blood, taken in the second trimester of pregnancy. This TCR derives from a female donor with multiple sclerosis, enrolled in a pregnancy study. The CDR3 protein is CASSRSLAGGPWEQYF. CDR3 sequence (DNA): TGTGCCAGCAGCAGATCACTAGCGGGAGGGCCTTGGGAGCAGTACTTC.